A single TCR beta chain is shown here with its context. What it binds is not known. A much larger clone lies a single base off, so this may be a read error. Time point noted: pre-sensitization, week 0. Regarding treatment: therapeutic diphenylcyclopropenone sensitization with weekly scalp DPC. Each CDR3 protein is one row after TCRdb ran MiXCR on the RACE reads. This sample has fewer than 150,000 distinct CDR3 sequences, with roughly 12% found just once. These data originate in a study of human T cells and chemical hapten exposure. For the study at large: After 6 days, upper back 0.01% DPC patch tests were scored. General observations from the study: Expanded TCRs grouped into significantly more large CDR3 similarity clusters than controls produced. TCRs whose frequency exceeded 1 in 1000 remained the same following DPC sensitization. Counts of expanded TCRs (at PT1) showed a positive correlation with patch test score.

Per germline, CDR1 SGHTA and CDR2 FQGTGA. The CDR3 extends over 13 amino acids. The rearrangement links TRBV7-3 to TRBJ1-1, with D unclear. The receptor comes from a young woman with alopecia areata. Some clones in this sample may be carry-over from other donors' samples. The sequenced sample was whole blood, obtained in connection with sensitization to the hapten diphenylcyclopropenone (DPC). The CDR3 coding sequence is TGTGTCAGCAGCTTTAGTGAGGGCACTGAAGCTTTCTTT. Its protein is CVSSFSEGTEAFF.